These T cell receptor beta chains were read from a single sample in a study of T cells in severe cutaneous drug reactions. Each CDR3 protein gets one entry in TCRdb, which reprocessed the multiplex PCR reads and gives no DNA. This listing includes approximately 20,000 distinct CDR3 sequences. Sequenced material: PBMCs. The receptors derive from a human donor with toxic epidermal necrolysis, a severe cutaneous drug reaction. Each CDR3 is given with its conserved first and last residue. Clone size, where shown, is once, few, many, or a class for clones that have expanded.

V gene	J gene	clone size	CDR3 protein
TRBV20-1	TRBJ2-7	NA	CSASRGAYEQYF
TRBV5-1	TRBJ1-2	NA	CASSLGLSDGPYGYTF
TRBV20-1	TRBJ1-5	NA	CSARSKLGQPQHF
TRBV9	TRBJ2-1	medium-sized	CASSVGWADSYNEQFF
TRBV29-1	TRBJ1-1	NA	CSVAGTRNTEAFF
TRBV9	TRBJ2-1	NA	CASSERTSGTGEQFF
TRBV18	TRBJ1-1	medium-sized	CASSTNGQAPMNTEAFF
TRBV6-5	TRBJ2-3	NA	CASSYSKQMGGTDTQYF
TRBV20-1	TRBJ2-1	NA	CSARGLAGTYNEQFF
TRBV7-3	TRBJ2-7	NA	CASSLTPEQYF
TRBV10-3	TRBJ1-6	NA	CAISSQGGNSPLHF
TRBV18	TRBJ2-7	NA	CASSPRERVSSYEQYF
TRBV19	TRBJ1-1	NA	CASRDRSNTEAFF
TRBV12-3/TRBV12-4	TRBJ1-1	NA	CASSPRGNTEAFF
TRBV15	TRBJ2-7	NA	CATSRDGRGYEQYF
TRBV20-1	TRBJ2-3	NA	CSATTGSLGADTQYF
TRBV18	TRBJ2-3	NA	CASSPSSGSGDTQYF
TRBV5-6	TRBJ2-1	NA	CASSLEGVARADEQFF
TRBV7-9	TRBJ1-2	NA	CASSPIQGMNYGYTF
TRBV28	TRBJ1-1	NA	CASSLWVSPEAFF
TRBV29-1	TRBJ2-1	NA	CSVTLGGGDEQFF
TRBV7-2	TRBJ1-2	NA	CASSRRAGAGNYGYTF
TRBV2	TRBJ2-7	NA	CASSEASWEGVYEQYF
TRBV29-1	TRBJ2-7	NA	CSVELGGVTYEQYF
TRBV14	TRBJ2-7	NA	CASSQGYGEQYF
TRBV5-1	TRBJ2-1	NA	CASSLAGGGNNEQFF
TRBV7-9	TRBJ2-5	NA	CASSLPRGSYQETQYF
TRBV5-1	TRBJ2-7	NA	CASSLRGTSRFHEQYF
TRBV7-2	TRBJ2-7	NA	CASSIPDRGYEQYF
TRBV6-2/TRBV6-3	TRBJ2-1	NA	CASSPLGSSYNEQFF
TRBV12-3/TRBV12-4	TRBJ2-1	NA	CASSLATGYNEQFF
TRBV4-3	TRBJ2-5	NA	CASSQDIGRFQETQYF
TRBV7-9	TRBJ2-7	NA	CASSFSEGLQYF
TRBV9	TRBJ2-1	NA	CASSAQPPTDYNEQFF
TRBV20-1	TRBJ2-3	NA	CSAPPDTAIRVSSTDTQYF
TRBV6-1	TRBJ2-6	NA	CASSANRYSGANVLTF
TRBV2	TRBJ2-1	NA	CDSSFYICSAPGLASYNEQFF